This T cell receptor beta chain was found in a study of cytomegalovirus exposure and HLA in healthy donors. About the research overall: Earlier sequencing of about 179 million T cells yielded fewer than 140 million unique TCR beta sequences.

The CDR3 is 14 residues long. In germline, CDR1 is MNHNS, CDR2 SASEGT. V lost 8 bases and J 0 bases, leaving 14 bases between the germline ends. Researchers ran the PCR with 60 Vbeta and 13 Jbeta primers. Profiled with immunoSEQ multiplex PCR; TCRdb holds only in-frame clones, not every one. The repertoire has around 150,000 clones, approximately 82% of them found once; the top ten carry 4.9%. This clone appeared once. Its specificity is not known. Study results and limitations: Cytomegalovirus-associated TCR beta chains were listed, numbering over 150.

The sequence derives from a male donor in good health and CMV-seronegative. The chain is built from TRBV6-1 and TRBJ2-7; D is possibly TRBD1 (7 bases). The sample was PBMCs. The CDR3 DNA reads TGTGCCAGCGCAGGGGGACTTCTCTCCTACGAGCAGTACTTC. Its translation is CASAGGLLSYEQYF.